This TCR beta chain was observed in a study of blood T cell repertoires in COVID-19 (dated by TCRdb to about 2020). As for the study more broadly: Samples covering the acute and convalescent phases of COVID-19 were provided by collaborators in the United States, Italy and Spain. The prospective study material was composed of cDNA or gDNA derived from T cells, B-cell-depleted T cells, or PBMCs. The dataset comprised deeply sampled blood TCRbeta repertoires from subjects exposed to, actively infected with, or recovered from COVID-19. A freely available public database, intended as a resource for researchers studying the immune response to SARS-CoV-2, is where the repertoires were released. The samples were drawn from two sources: the first 160 participants of the ongoing ImmuneRACE study, and 1,000 to 1,500 subjects contributed by 6 global collaborators. The sample metadata nearly always contained a de-identified subject ID, COVID-19 status, age in years and sex. Where HLA class I and class II types were available, the types were taken from metadata supplied by the sample provider, not from assay-based typing. General findings and caveats noted by the study authors: Clinical and demographic metadata were provided uncurated, with the amount varying by source and participant.

TCRbeta CDR3 regions were amplified from genomic DNA by means of the immunoSEQ Assay, a bias-controlled multiplex PCR. Processing in the source paper ran as follows. The number of nucleated cells in each sample was estimated from the amplification of reference gene primers within the assay. To quantify the absolute abundance of each unique TCRbeta CDR3 rearrangement, sequence reads were collapsed and filtered. Productive Simpson clonality was computed per sample as the square root of Simpson's diversity index over productive rearrangements. TCRdb holds this immuneACCESS table with in-frame rearrangements only. Some clones are missing; in checked studies, unresolved V genes explain under half, and the rest has no known cause. Clonal size and the V and J genes are those of that table, whereas D and trimming came from the DNA. The sample table contains 100,000 to 150,000 clones; only one count was recorded for around 76% of them. Clones ranked in the top ten supply over 4.5% of the sample.

Comment on this clone: It has no known antigen specificity. No base quality information exists; no much larger clone differs at one position.

Collaborating institutions collected whole blood in K2EDTA tubes following their own protocols. For TCRbeta analysis, collaborators shipped samples in one of three forms: frozen whole blood, isolated PBMCs, or DNA extracted from either of those sample types. The CDR3, cysteine through phenylalanine, is 15 amino acids long. Only the CDR3 DNA stays, 45 bases, in frame from base 1. The germline V gene gives CDR1 as SGHRS and CDR2 as YFSETQ. At the junction V is shortened by 0 bases and J by 7 bases; bases outside the gene matches: 5. Recombination joined TRBV5-1 with TRBJ2-2; TRBD1 matches 8 bases in the middle. Sequenced input: peripheral blood. The TCR sequence derives from a man aged 60 to 69 with acute or convalescent COVID-19. The CDR3 region reads CASSLGQGPRGELFF. In nucleotide form, the sequence is TGCGCCAGCAGCTTGGGACAGGGGCCTCGCGGGGAGCTGTTTTTT.